These 31 T cell receptor beta chains were all obtained from the same sample, sequenced in a study of blood T cell repertoires in COVID-19 (dated by TCRdb to about 2020). The library was produced with the immunoSEQ multiplex PCR assay. Here the immuneACCESS table is served through TCRdb, limited to in-frame sequences with V and J called. Missing clones are a known gap in these copies; in checked studies unresolved V genes cover under half, and the rest lacks a known reason. A total of 65,000 to 95,000 clones appear in this sample, 70% to 90% of them only once. Around 2.7% of the sample is in the top ten clones. The sample consisted of peripheral blood. These receptor sequences come from a man aged 70-80 years with active or convalescent COVID-19.

The chain has TRBV11-2 and TRBJ2-5; 13 bases match TRBD2. With 5 bases clipped from V and 6 bases from J, the junction kept 3 bases outside the gene matches. The CDR3 runs to 14 residues. The germline CDR1 and CDR2 sequences are SGHAT and FQNNGV. The CDR3 coding sequence is TGTGCCAGCAGCAGACTAGCGGGGGGAAAGACCCAGTACTTC. This translates into CASSRLAGGKTQYF.

The chain couples TRBV5-1 to TRBJ2-1, with D perhaps matching TRBD1 (6 bases). The V end lost 4 bases, the J end lost 2 bases, and 13 bases lay between the germline ends. Germline CDR1 is SGHRS and CDR2 is YFSETQ. The CDR3 is made up of 15 amino acids. Here the CDR3 DNA reads TGCGCCAGCAGCACATCCGGGACAACCTACAATGAGCAGTTCTTC. As protein: CASSTSGTTYNEQFF.

The chain employs TRBV9 and TRBJ2-2; TRBD1 might be the D (6 bases). CDR3 length equals 17 residues. The germline V gene has CDR1 SGDLS and CDR2 YYNGEE. Trimming shortened V by 4 bases and J by 2 bases, and 18 bases separated the two germline ends. Here the CDR3 reads CASSLPPGHPNTGELFF. CDR3 DNA: TGTGCCAGCAGCTTACCTCCGGGACACCCCAACACCGGGGAGCTGTTTTTT.

The chain joins TRBV2 to TRBJ2-7; 9 bases fit TRBD1. This CDR3 comprises 13 residues. Germline CDR1 and CDR2: SNHLY and FYNNEI. The J segment lost 7 bases and the V segment lost 6 bases, leaving 7 bases of the junction unmatched. CDR3: CASRGQGFGEQYF. CDR3 in DNA: TGTGCCAGCAGGGGACAGGGTTTCGGAGAGCAGTACTTC.

The chain is built from TRBV27 and TRBJ1-4, with D tentatively TRBD1 (5 bases). Germline V gene data show CDR1 as MNHEY and CDR2 as SMNVEV (reference sequence). V shed 5 bases and J shed 7 bases, with 20 bases lying between them. The CDR3 contains 16 residues. CDR3 protein: CASSRTSGGQGEKLFF. CDR3 nucleotides: TGTGCCAGCAGTCGTACCTCGGGGGGTCAGGGTGAAAAACTGTTTTTT.

The gene calls are TRBV19 and TRBJ1-2; TRBD1 matches 11 bases. With V trimmed by 1 base and J by 5 bases, 6 bases remained unmatched. The germline V gene encodes CDR1 LNHDA and CDR2 SQIVND (reference sequence). CDR3 size: 16 residues. In DNA, the CDR3 is TGTGCCAGTAGTATAGGCGGACAGGGGGCGTCGTATGGCTACACCTTC. Its translation: CASSIGGQGASYGYTF.

J is TRBJ2-7 and V is TRBV11-2, with 8 nucleotides matching TRBD1. The CDR3 contains 15 residues. Germline loops: CDR1 SGHAT, CDR2 FQNNGV. Trimming removed 0 bases from V and 2 bases from J; junction bases left unmatched: 3. The CDR3 DNA follows: TGTGCCAGCAGCTTAGATCCAGGGGGCCCCTACGAGCAGTACTTC. Translating gives CASSLDPGGPYEQYF.

This clone was observed a few times. V gene TRBV30 combines with J gene TRBJ1-2; D gene ambiguous. The CDR3 has 11 amino acids. The V gene's germline CDR1 is GTSNPN and CDR2 SVGIG (reference sequence). V lost 5 bases to trimming and J lost 2 bases, with 6 bases between them. For the CDR3, the DNA is TGTGCCTGGGAGGAGAACTATGGCTACACCTTC. It is translated as CAWEENYGYTF.

The chain uses TRBV19 and TRBJ2-1; tentative D call: TRBD1 (7 bases). Germline-derived CDR1 and CDR2 are LNHDA and SQIVND (reference sequence). Trimming removed 3 bases from V and 2 bases from J, with 11 bases in between. CDR3 length equals 15 residues. The CDR3 sequence is CASSMAGQPYNEQFF. The DNA of the CDR3 is TGTGCCAGTAGTATGGCGGGACAGCCCTACAATGAGCAGTTCTTC.

The chain combines TRBV5-4 with TRBJ2-7, with no clear D. The germline V gene has CDR1 SGHNT and CDR2 YYREEE (reference sequence). Trimming removed 0 bases from V and 4 bases from J, with 5 bases in between. This CDR3 region has 12 residues. In DNA form, the CDR3 reads TGTGCCAGCAGCTTGGACTTTTACGAGCAGTACTTC. This encodes CASSLDFYEQYF.

The rearrangement joins TRBV7-2 to TRBJ2-3; 9 bases agree with TRBD1. The CDR3 runs 15 residues. In germline, CDR1 is SGHTA, CDR2 FQGNSA. J lost 2 bases, V lost 6 bases, and 6 bases had no gene match. CDR3 nucleotide sequence: TGTGCCAGCAGTATGGGACAGGGCCTCACAGATACGCAGTATTTT. Translation: CASSMGQGLTDTQYF.

This clone was seen a single time. The chain combines TRBV5-8 with TRBJ2-1; D possibly corresponds to TRBD1 (5 bases). Germline V lookup: CDR1 SGHTS, CDR2 YDEGEE. This CDR3 is 15 amino acids long. V was cut by 4 bases and J by 5 bases, with 16 bases left in between. CDR3 nucleotides: TGTGCCAGCAGCCCGCTGCAGGGTGTAGACAATGAGCAGTTCTTC. Protein: CASSPLQGVDNEQFF.

This clone has a single count. The chain joins TRBV7-2 to TRBJ2-2, with a possible D match to TRBD1 (5 bases). The length of the CDR3 is 14 residues. V lost 6 bases, J lost 4 bases, and 12 bases lay in between. Germline assignment: CDR1 SGHTA and CDR2 FQGNSA. Here the CDR3 reads CASRPGGATGELFF. The CDR3 nucleotides read TGTGCCAGCAGGCCGGGTGGGGCCACCGGGGAGCTGTTTTTT.

The rearrangement joins TRBV6-5 to TRBJ2-7; D is possibly TRBD2 (5 bases). The V and J ends lost 2 bases and 4 bases respectively, with 12 bases between them. Germline V gives CDR1 MNHEY, CDR2 SVGAGI. This CDR3 is 14 amino acids long. CDR3: CASSYRHLAYEQYF. The CDR3 DNA follows: TGTGCCAGCAGTTACCGACACCTAGCATACGAGCAGTACTTC.

V is TRBV10-1 and J is TRBJ2-2; 9 bases are shared with TRBD2. The germline gives CDR1 WNHNN, CDR2 SYGVQD (reference sequence). J was trimmed by 4 bases and V by 3 bases; bases with no gene match: 0. The CDR3 is 14 residues long. The CDR3 DNA reads TGCGCCAGCAGTGAACTAGCGGGCACCGGGGAGCTGTTTTTT. It translates to CASSELAGTGELFF.

The chain recombines TRBV2 with TRBJ1-6, with D perhaps TRBD1 (5 bases). CDR3 length equals 16 residues. Trimming cost V 5 bases and J 7 bases, with 18 bases left between them. Germline V CDR1 and CDR2: SNHLY, FYNNEI. The CDR3 DNA sequence: TGTGCCAGCAGTCACCCGGATGGGGGGACCAATTCACCCCTCCACTTT. Its translation is CASSHPDGGTNSPLHF.

DNA for the CDR3: TGTGCCTGGAGTGGGACAGGCCAAGAGACCCAGTACTTC. Protein sequence: CAWSGTGQETQYF. V and J are TRBV30 and TRBJ2-5; 7 bases agree with TRBD1. CDR3 length: 13 residues. V gave up 1 base and J gave up 1 base; unmatched junction bases: 0. In germline, CDR1 is GTSNPN, CDR2 SVGIG (reference sequence).

The chain recombines TRBV28 with TRBJ2-1, with a weak D call TRBD2 (5 bases). Germline CDR1 reads MDHEN; CDR2 reads SYDVKM. This CDR3 region has 17 residues. V shed 3 bases and J shed 0 bases, with 15 bases lying between them. The CDR3 loop is CASSFWRGPSSYNEQFF. CDR3 DNA sequence: TGTGCCAGCAGTTTTTGGCGAGGGCCTAGCTCCTACAATGAGCAGTTCTTC. The full variable domain, in which reference TRBV28 and TRBJ2-1 provide the parts outside the CDR3, is DVKVTQSSRYLVKRTGEKVFLECVQDMDHENMFWYRQDPGLGLRLIYFSYDVKMKEKGDIPEGYSVSREKKERFSLILESASTNQTSMYLCASSFWRGPSSYNEQFFGPGTRLTVL.

Sample share makes this clone medium-sized (0.01 to 0.1%). The V gene is TRBV27, the J gene TRBJ1-2; TRBD1 might be the D (5 bases). The CDR3 contains 15 residues. Looked up from germline, CDR1 is MNHEY and CDR2 is SMNVEV (reference sequence). Trimming shortened V by 3 bases and J by 5 bases, and 16 bases separated the two germline ends. The CDR3 sequence is CASSLSPPGLYGYTF. CDR3 DNA: TGTGCCAGCAGTTTGTCTCCACCAGGGTTATATGGCTACACCTTC.

The chain links TRBV11-2 to TRBJ1-6; D might be TRBD1 (6 bases). V was cut by 1 base and J by 9 bases, with 13 bases left in between. Germline V CDR1 and CDR2: SGHAT, FQNNGV. This CDR3 is 15 amino acids long. The CDR3 DNA reads as TGTGCCAGCAGCTTAGTGGGGACAAGCTCTTCACCCCTCCACTTT. This encodes CASSLVGTSSSPLHF. Combining the CDR3 with reference TRBV11-2 and TRBJ1-6 gives the whole variable domain EAGVAQSPRYKIIEKRQSVAFWCNPISGHATLYWYQQILGQGPKLLIQFQNNGVVDDSQLPKDRFSAERLKGVDSTLKIQPAKLEDSAVYLCASSLVGTSSSPLHFGNGTRLTVT.

This clone was recorded once. The rearrangement joins TRBV10-2 to TRBJ2-7; D ambiguous. V dropped 6 bases and J dropped 0 bases, with 6 bases sitting between them. CDR1 WSHSY and CDR2 SAAADI come from the germline V gene. The CDR3 consists of 12 residues. CDR3 in DNA: TGCGCCAGCAGCTATAACTCCTACGAGCAGTACTTC. Its protein is CASSYNSYEQYF.

The DNA for the CDR3 is TGTGCCAGCAGCTTGGCGGTTAGCTACACGTTTGAAGCTTTCTTT. It codes for CASSLAVSYTFEAFF. The gene calls are TRBV5-5 and TRBJ1-1; D is unclear. Germline CDR1 reads SGHKS; CDR2 reads YYEKEE (reference sequence). Between the trimmed V and J ends, which lost 0 bases and 7 bases, there was a span of 16 bases. This CDR3 has 15 residues. Using reference TRBV5-5 and TRBJ1-1 for the parts outside the CDR3, the full variable domain is DAGVTQSPTHLIKTRGQQVTLRCSPISGHKSVSWYQQVLGQGPQFIFQYYEKEERGRGNFPDRFSARQFPNYSSELNVNALLLGDSALYLCASSLAVSYTFEAFFGQGTRLTVV.

The chain carries TRBV27 and TRBJ2-2; D might be TRBD2 (5 bases). Germline values: CDR1 MNHEY, CDR2 SMNVEV (reference sequence). With 8 bases removed from V and 5 bases from J, the gap between germline ends came to 15 bases. The CDR3 loop spans 14 amino acids. The CDR3 nucleotides are TGTGCCAGCCCTAGCCAACCCGGAACCGGGGAGCTGTTTTTT. It codes for CASPSQPGTGELFF.

This CDR3 is CASSSGSGGTDTQYF. In DNA form, the CDR3 reads TGTGCCAGCAGCTCTGGTAGCGGGGGCACAGATACGCAGTATTTT. The V and J genes are TRBV7-2 and TRBJ2-3; 8 nucleotides align to TRBD2. Germline assignment: CDR1 SGHTA and CDR2 FQGNSA. V trimming: 4 bases; J trimming: 1 base; junction bases outside the gene matches: 4. This CDR3 spans 15 amino acids.

CDR3: CSVRDSQETQYF. The CDR3 nucleotides are TGCAGCGTTCGGGACAGCCAAGAGACCCAGTACTTC. V usage is TRBV29-1 and J usage is TRBJ2-5, with 7 bases that match TRBD1. The J segment lost 1 base and the V segment lost 5 bases, leaving 1 base of the junction unmatched. Germline values: CDR1 SQVTM, CDR2 ANQGSEA. This CDR3 spans 12 amino acids.

This chain connects TRBV7-9 to TRBJ2-5; TRBD2 agrees at 15 bases. The CDR3 has 17 amino acids. The J segment lost 6 bases and the V segment lost 6 bases, leaving 11 bases of the junction unmatched. Germline V lookup: CDR1 SEHNR, CDR2 FQNEAQ (reference sequence). In DNA, the CDR3 is TGTGCCAGCAGTTCATCCCCCGGGACTAGCGGGGGGAAGACCCAGTACTTC. Translating it yields CASSSSPGTSGGKTQYF. Filled out from reference TRBV7-9 and TRBJ2-5, the complete variable domain reads DTGVSQNPRHKITKRGQNVTFRCDPISEHNRLYWYRQTLGQGPEFLTYFQNEAQLEKSRLLSDRFSAERPKGSFSTLEIQRTEQGDSAMYLCASSSSPGTSGGKTQYFGPGTRLLVL.

This rearrangement joins TRBV7-8 to TRBJ1-5; 7 bases match TRBD1. Losses at the gene ends were 5 bases for V and 5 bases for J; bases not matched to a gene: 9. Germline lookup yields CDR1 SGHVS and CDR2 FQNEAQ. The CDR3 contains 15 residues. The CDR3 region is CASSITGTADQPQHF. The CDR3 DNA sequence: TGTGCCAGCAGCATTACCGGGACAGCCGATCAGCCCCAGCATTTT.

CDR3 in amino acids: CASSPIQGLGDGYTF. CDR3 in DNA: TGTGCCAGCAGCCCCATACAGGGTCTGGGCGATGGCTACACCTTC. The chain links TRBV9 to TRBJ1-2, with a possible D match to TRBD1 (6 bases). Trimming shortened V by 4 bases and J by 6 bases, and 19 bases separated the two germline ends. The V gene's germline CDR1 is SGDLS and CDR2 YYNGEE. There are 15 residues in the CDR3.

This clone turned up a few times. The rearrangement uses TRBV6-1 and TRBJ2-1, with 7 nucleotides matching TRBD1. The CDR3 covers 17 residues. J gave up 0 bases and V 2 bases, and 7 bases lay outside the gene matches. The germline V gene has CDR1 MNHNS and CDR2 SASEGT. The CDR3 bases are TGTGCCAGCAGTGAACTCCAGGGGGTCGGCTCCTACAATGAGCAGTTCTTC. It translates to CASSELQGVGSYNEQFF.

V gene TRBV2 combines with J gene TRBJ2-1; D not resolved. The germline CDR1 and CDR2 sequences are SNHLY and FYNNEI. The ends were cut back, 6 bases at V and 5 bases at J, with 14 bases in the middle. This CDR3 is built from 14 residues. The CDR3 sequence is CASRADSLDNEQFF. CDR3 nucleotides: TGTGCCAGCAGGGCTGATAGCCTTGACAATGAGCAGTTCTTC.

This sequence joins TRBV6-5 and TRBJ2-2; TRBD2 agrees at 12 bases. After removal of 4 bases from V and 4 bases from J, the junction contained 1 base not matched to a gene. CDR1 and CDR2 from the germline V gene are MNHEY and SVGAGI. CDR3 size: 15 residues. Written as DNA, the CDR3 is TGTGCCAGCAGTTGGGGACTAGCGGGCACCGGGGAGCTGTTTTTT. Translated: CASSWGLAGTGELFF.